These 10 T cell receptor beta chains came from one sample sequenced in a study of blood T cell repertoires in COVID-19. TCRdb keeps only in-frame clones here, not all; method: immunoSEQ multiplex PCR. The table has 150,000 to 200,000 clones, roughly 91% seen once. The specimen sequenced was peripheral blood. The origin of the receptors is a man aged 35-49 years with active or convalescent COVID-19.

The J gene is TRBJ2-5, the V gene TRBV19; 8 nucleotides line up with TRBD1. CDR3 size: 14 residues. J gave up 1 base and V 10 bases, and 8 bases lay outside the gene matches. The V gene's germline CDR1 is LNHDA and CDR2 SQIVND (reference sequence). The CDR3 protein is CATKDRDAQETQYF. DNA for the CDR3: TGTGCCACCAAGGACAGGGACGCCCAAGAGACCCAGTACTTC. Variable domain in full (rest from reference TRBV19 and TRBJ2-5): DGGITQSPKYLFRKEGQNVTLSCEQNLNHDAMYWYRQDPGQGLRLIYYSQIVNDFQKGDIAEGYSVSREKKESFPLTVTSAQKNPTAFYLCATKDRDAQETQYFGPGTRLLVL.

This clone showed up just a few times. This chain links TRBV7-9 with TRBJ1-6; a possible D gene is TRBD1 (5 bases). This CDR3 region has 14 residues. Trimming pared 5 bases from V and 10 bases from J, leaving 15 bases between. CDR1 and CDR2 (germline): SEHNR, FQNEAQ (reference sequence). The CDR3, as DNA: TGTGCCAGCAGCGGCCGGGACCGGGGGTCACCCCTCCACTTT. It is translated as CASSGRDRGSPLHF. Together with reference TRBV7-9 and TRBJ1-6, the CDR3 gives the full variable domain: DTGVSQNPRHKITKRGQNVTFRCDPISEHNRLYWYRQTLGQGPEFLTYFQNEAQLEKSRLLSDRFSAERPKGSFSTLEIQRTEQGDSAMYLCASSGRDRGSPLHFGNGTRLTVT.

The rearrangement links TRBV28 to TRBJ2-3; tentative D call: TRBD2 (5 bases). This CDR3 region has 13 residues. The germline CDR1 and CDR2 sequences are MDHEN and SYDVKM. Trimming cost V 3 bases and J 9 bases, with 13 bases left between them. CDR3 sequence: CASSFLAPNTQYF. The CDR3 DNA reads as TGTGCCAGCAGTTTCCTAGCCCCTAACACGCAGTATTTT.

The V and J genes are TRBV28 and TRBJ1-2, with TRBD1 as a possible D gene (5 bases). The V end was cut by 5 bases, the J end by 7 bases, with 14 bases between. The CDR3 spans 13 residues. Germline CDR1 reads MDHEN; CDR2 reads SYDVKM. As DNA, the CDR3 is TGTGCCAGCAGTCCTCCAGGGTTCAGTGGCTACACCTTC. This translates into CASSPPGFSGYTF.

V usage is TRBV5-1 and J usage is TRBJ2-1, with D maybe TRBD2 (5 bases). The CDR3 extends over 15 amino acids. CDR1 SGHRS and CDR2 YFSETQ come from the germline V gene. Trimming removed 1 base at V and 6 bases at J, with 14 bases between. The CDR3, as DNA: TGCGCCAGCAGCTTGTCCCGGGGAATGCTCAATGAGCAGTTCTTC. Protein sequence: CASSLSRGMLNEQFF.

The rearrangement links TRBV27 to TRBJ1-2; 7 bases are a match to TRBD1. After removal of 3 bases from V and 0 bases from J, the junction contained 7 bases not matched to a gene. The CDR3 totals 16 residues. The germline V gene has CDR1 MNHEY and CDR2 SMNVEV (reference sequence). CDR3 sequence: CASSLIGQGANYGYTF. The CDR3, as DNA: TGTGCCAGCAGTTTGATAGGGCAGGGGGCTAACTATGGCTACACCTTC.

The chain couples TRBV25-1 to TRBJ2-1, with unresolved D. The ends were cut back, 3 bases at V and 6 bases at J, with 12 bases in the middle. The CDR3 runs 14 residues. Germline CDR1 MGHDK, CDR2 SYGVNS. For the CDR3, the DNA is TGTGCCAGCAGTGAGCCCCAGGTCCGCAATGAGCAGTTCTTC. Its protein is CASSEPQVRNEQFF.

The chain couples TRBV10-2 to TRBJ2-7; 8 bases map to TRBD2. CDR3 length equals 15 residues. From germline, CDR1 is WSHSY and CDR2 SAAADI. The J segment lost 0 bases and the V segment lost 8 bases, leaving 9 bases of the junction unmatched. CDR3 bases: TGCGCCAGCTCCCCCACGGCGGGAGGCTCCTACGAGCAGTACTTC. Its translation is CASSPTAGGSYEQYF.

This clone was picked up one time. The genes are TRBV29-1 and TRBJ2-1; tentative D call: TRBD1 (6 bases). There are 13 residues in the CDR3. V shed 7 bases and J shed 3 bases, with 13 bases lying between them. Looked up from germline, CDR1 is SQVTM and CDR2 is ANQGSEA. The CDR3 DNA reads as TGCAGCGGTAAACTGACAGGCTACAATGAGCAGTTCTTC. It encodes CSGKLTGYNEQFF.

A single count supports this clone. This specimen includes other DNA sequences encoding the same CDR3. The V gene is TRBV4-1, the J gene TRBJ1-2; D remains ambiguous. CDR1 and CDR2 (germline): MGHRA, YSYEKL. V lost 4 bases and J 2 bases, leaving 8 bases between the germline ends. The CDR3 covers 13 residues. The CDR3 region is CASSPGLNYGYTF. CDR3 DNA sequence: TGCGCCAGCAGCCCTGGACTAAACTATGGCTACACCTTC.